This TCR beta chain is drawn from a study of T cell responses to AZD1222 COVID-19 vaccine. Pooled in the analysis were second doses at about 4 or about 12 weeks. The table came from immunoSEQ multiplex PCR; TCRdb's copy has only in-frame clones and leaves some out. The sample lists 150,000 to 200,000 clones; approximately 90% were seen once. Worth noting for this clone: Its antigen remains unknown.

Points from the study as a whole: At study baseline, merely six AZD1222 recipients were seropositive. Possibly, clonal diversity was underestimated; donors were largely white British and included more females. Nearly half of spike-specific TCRs reportedly target unmutated variant regions.

CDR1 and CDR2 from the germline V gene are KGHDR and SFDVKD. Trimming left V 5 bases short and J 1 base short, with 16 bases between. CDR3 length: 17 residues. The chain combines TRBV24-1 with TRBJ2-2; the D gene is possibly TRBD1 (7 bases). Source: peripheral blood, taken 28 days after the second AZD1222 dose. This TCR was sampled from an adult who received the AZD1222 COVID-19 vaccine. The CDR3, as DNA: TGTGCCACCAGTGGGGGCCCGCAGGGGGGGAACACCGGGGAGCTGTTTTTT. It specifies CATSGGPQGGNTGELFF.